Given below is one TCR beta chain in context. The sample comes from a study of shared T cell receptors in the human thymus. Clones were read by immunoSEQ multiplex PCR, and TCRdb kept only the in-frame ones, dropping some. The sample yields 700,000 or so clones, approximately 85% seen once. V was shortened by 5 bases and J by 3 bases, with 11 bases between the two germline ends. From germline, CDR1 is ENHRY and CDR2 SYGVKD. The CDR3 has 13 amino acids. The sample was also linked to a second study, of human thymus T cells.

This chain joins TRBV10-3 and TRBJ2-7; D is perhaps TRBD2 (7 bases). The specimen sequenced was thymocytes. This TCR came from a girl under three years old with a congenital heart defect. CDR3 protein: CAISRGGGYEQYF. CDR3 nucleotide sequence: TGTGCCATCAGTAGGGGAGGGGGCTACGAGCAGTACTTC.